One and the same sample provided the 30 T cell receptor beta chains below, sequenced in a study of metastatic and nonmetastatic thyroid tumors. All patients were untreated before thyroid surgery. TCRdb redid the clone calls on the PCR reads using MiXCR. The sample records roughly 90,000 clones, about 15% being singletons. The sequenced material came from blood. All receptors derive from a female donor with papillary thyroid cancer or a benign thyroid nodule (not recorded which). Some clones in this sample may be carry-over from other donors' samples.

As for this clone: A much larger clone is a single base away; this may be a read error. Because the CDR3 is missing its conserved closing phenylalanine or tryptophan, this is likely a read error. This CDR3 is also generated by other DNA sequences in the sample. The chain is built from TRBV20-1 and TRBJ2-5; possible D gene TRBD1, 6 bases. Trimming cost V 4 bases and J 2 bases, with 11 bases left between them. This CDR3 is 13 amino acids long. Per the germline V gene, CDR1 is DFQATT and CDR2 is SNEGSKA (reference sequence). The CDR3 spells CSANTGQQETQYS. The CDR3, as DNA: TGCAGTGCTAACACGGGACAACAAGAGACCCAGTACTCC.

Details on this clone: A much more abundant neighbour one base away suggests this may be a read error. This chain links TRBV5-6 with TRBJ2-7, with D possibly being TRBD1 or TRBD2 (5 bases each). Germline CDR1 SGHDT, CDR2 YYEEEE. This CDR3 is 12 amino acids long. Trimming shortened V by 7 bases and J by 6 bases, and 14 bases separated the two germline ends. The CDR3 DNA reads TGTGCCAGCTCCAGGGACGTGTGCGAGCAGTACTTC. Its translation: CASSRDVCEQYF.

This clone was seen at least ten times. The V and J genes are TRBV6-1 and TRBJ1-2; D is unresolved. The germline V gene encodes CDR1 MNHNS and CDR2 SASEGT. The V end lost 7 bases, the J end lost 3 bases, and 9 bases lay between the germline ends. The CDR3 spans 12 residues. In DNA form, the CDR3 reads TGTGCCAGCACCCCCAAGGACTATGGCTACACCTTC. Its translation: CASTPKDYGYTF.

This clone was observed a single time. A much larger clonotype is one base distant, so this may be a read error. The same CDR3 also results from other DNA sequences found in this sample. The rearrangement uses TRBV7-9 and TRBJ1-2; no definite D call. Germline V gene sequence: CDR1 SEHNR, CDR2 FQNEAQ (reference sequence). The CDR3 is made up of 13 amino acids. The CDR3 here is CASSPAVTYGYTF. CDR3 coding DNA: TGCGCCAGCAGCCCAGCAGTGACCTATGGCTACACCTTC.

About this clone itself: An end of the junction differs from the germline gene, which may be a read error. V usage is TRBV6-5 and J usage is TRBJ2-7, with a tentative D call TRBD2 (6 bases). Germline CDR1 is MNHEY and CDR2 is SVGAGI. There are 15 residues in the CDR3. The CDR3: CASIYSGVVTYEQYF. The CDR3 DNA follows: TGTGCCAGCATTTACTCGGGAGTAGTGACCTACGAGCAGTACTTC.

The rearrangement links TRBV7-9 to TRBJ2-6, with D perhaps TRBD2 (6 bases). Trimming left V 5 bases short and J 10 bases short, with 18 bases between. Germline CDR1 reads SEHNR; CDR2 reads FQNEAQ (reference sequence). The CDR3 runs 15 residues. The CDR3 spells CASSPRLWGENVLTF. The CDR3 nucleotides are TGTGCCAGCAGCCCGCGGTTGTGGGGGGAAAACGTCCTGACTTTC.

Concerning this clone: A read error is possible here, since a much larger clone lies one base away. The V and J genes are TRBV6-2 or TRBV6-3 and TRBJ2-3; no clear D. CDR3 length: 13 amino acids. Looked up from germline, CDR1 is MNHEY and CDR2 is SVGEGT. CDR3 sequence: CASSYSGTDTQYF. DNA for the CDR3: TGTGCCAGTAGTTACTCCGGAACAGATACGCAGTATTTT.

This clone was observed at least ten times. This chain joins TRBV2 and TRBJ1-5; D is unresolved. Germline assignment: CDR1 SNHLY and CDR2 FYNNEI. The CDR3 totals 13 residues. V shed 2 bases and J shed 2 bases, with 4 bases lying between them. CDR3 in DNA: TGTGCCAGCAGTGAACAACGCAATCAGCCCCAGCATTTT. Protein product: CASSEQRNQPQHF.

The chain combines TRBV11-2 with TRBJ1-3; D is uncertain. Germline V lookup: CDR1 SGHAT, CDR2 FQNNGV. V was clipped by 9 bases and J by 4 bases, with 13 bases between them. This CDR3 contains 13 residues. CDR3 DNA sequence: TGTGCCAGTTGTATAGGGCCCGGAAACACCATATATTTT. This codes for CASCIGPGNTIYF.

Of note for this clone: A read error is possible here, since a much larger clone lies one base away. The chain has TRBV28 and TRBJ2-2, with D unclear. The CDR3 has 13 residues. The germline V gene encodes CDR1 MDHEN and CDR2 SYDVKM. Deletions cut 11 bases from V and 1 base from J, with 11 bases between. In DNA, the CDR3 is TGTGCCGCACAGAAAGTGAACACCGGGGAGCTGTTTTTT. It translates to CAAQKVNTGELFF.

This clone came up many times. Written as DNA, the CDR3 is TGTGCCAGCAGCGCCGAGGGGCCTTCCTACGAGCAGTACTTC. The encoded protein is CASSAEGPSYEQYF. The genes are TRBV9 and TRBJ2-7; either TRBD1 or TRBD2 may supply D (5 bases each). Germline V CDR1 and CDR2: SGDLS, YYNGEE. CDR3 length: 14 residues. The V end lost 3 bases, the J end lost 1 base, and 11 bases lay between the germline ends.

The chain recombines TRBV10-1 with TRBJ2-1; maybe TRBD2 (6 bases). CDR1 WNHNN and CDR2 SYGVQD come from the germline V gene (reference sequence). The CDR3 contains 10 residues. Deletions cut 7 bases from V and 9 bases from J, with 7 bases between. The CDR3 here is CASMRGEQFF. The CDR3 coding sequence is TGCGCCAGCATGCGGGGTGAGCAGTTCTTC.

At least ten counts were recorded for this clone. This chain's CDR3 is CASSEIRLGRAGNQPQHF. DNA of the CDR3: TGTGCCAGCAGTGAAATTAGGTTGGGGAGAGCGGGCAATCAGCCCCAGCATTTT. The J gene is TRBJ1-5, the V gene TRBV6-1; no reliable D call. Germline CDR1 and CDR2: MNHNS and SASEGT. V lost 2 bases and J 2 bases, leaving 19 bases between the germline ends. CDR3 length: 18 residues.

The sample holds many counts of this clone. The CDR3 reads CASSFASGGRPDTQYF. The CDR3 DNA reads TGCGCCAGCAGCTTCGCTAGCGGGGGGCGACCAGATACGCAGTATTTT. This rearrangement joins TRBV5-1 to TRBJ2-3; TRBD2 agrees at 11 bases. Germline CDR1 reads SGHRS; CDR2 reads YFSETQ. V trimming: 2 bases; J trimming: 4 bases; junction bases outside the gene matches: 6. CDR3 length: 16 amino acids.

This clone has at least ten counts. The gene calls are TRBV5-1 and TRBJ2-7; 12 nucleotides agree with TRBD1. This CDR3 has 15 residues. The V segment lost 2 bases and the J segment 5 bases; nucleotides outside the gene matches: 5. CDR1 and CDR2 from the germline V gene are SGHRS and YFSETQ. The CDR3 bases are TGCGCCAGCAGCTTCTTCGGGACAGGGGGCAACGAGCAGTACTTC. Amino acids: CASSFFGTGGNEQYF.

In this sample, this clone turned up a few times. This sequence joins TRBV6-1 and TRBJ1-1, with D hard to call. Germline CDR1 is MNHNS and CDR2 is SASEGT. V lost 7 bases and J lost 0, with 12 bases in between. This CDR3 is 14 amino acids long. CDR3 in amino acids: CASNHREVNTEAFF. CDR3 nucleotides: TGTGCCAGCAATCACCGGGAGGTGAACACTGAAGCTTTCTTT.

Remarks on this clone: One base away lies a much larger clone, so this may be a sequencing read error. V gene TRBV14 combines with J gene TRBJ1-1; D is possibly TRBD1 (5 bases). From germline, CDR1 is SGHDN and CDR2 FVKESK. Trimming stripped 0 bases from V and 5 bases from J, with 10 bases between. CDR3 length equals 14 residues. In nucleotides, the CDR3 is TGTGCCAGCAGCCAAGACGGGGGTCGAACTGAAGCTTTCTTT. It specifies CASSQDGGRTEAFF. The full variable domain, its missing parts supplied by reference TRBV14 and TRBJ1-1, is EAGVTQFPSHSVIEKGQTVTLRCDPISGHDNLYWYRRVMGKEIKFLLHFVKESKQDESGMPNNRFLAERTGGTYSTLKVQPAELEDSGVYFCASSQDGGRTEAFFGQGTRLTVV.

This clone came up many times. The CDR3: CASSSRDGFMNTEAFF. The CDR3 bases are TGCGCCAGCAGCTCCCGGGACGGATTTATGAACACTGAAGCTTTCTTT. The chain carries TRBV5-1 and TRBJ1-1; a weak D match, TRBD1 (5 bases). Germline V lookup: CDR1 SGHRS, CDR2 YFSETQ. The length of the CDR3 is 16 residues. V was cut by 3 bases and J by 0 bases, with 15 bases left in between.

This clone was found many times. CDR3: CSARDLSAGGSVVETQYF. CDR3 DNA: TGCAGTGCTAGAGATCTGTCGGCAGGGGGCTCGGTTGTGGAGACCCAGTACTTC. The chain combines TRBV20-1 with TRBJ2-5; 8 bases map to TRBD1. This CDR3 region has 18 residues. After removal of 0 bases from V and 5 bases from J, the junction contained 17 bases not matched to a gene. Germline V gene data show CDR1 as DFQATT and CDR2 as SNEGSKA (reference sequence).

This clone was seen ten or more times. The sample carries other DNA sequences with the same CDR3. The CDR3 DNA is TGCGCCAGCAGCTTGGGCTTCGGCACAGATACGCAGTATTTT. Translated: CASSLGFGTDTQYF. This chain uses TRBV5-1 with TRBJ2-3; D not certain. Germline V lookup: CDR1 SGHRS, CDR2 YFSETQ. This CDR3 has 14 amino acids. V shed 0 bases and J shed 1 base, with 6 bases lying between them.

For this clone: Within the sample, other DNA sequences also encode this same CDR3. CDR3 DNA: TGTGCCAGCAGCCTAGCTGGGGGAAGCTCTGGGGCCAACGTCCTGACTTTC. Its translation is CASSLAGGSSGANVLTF. The chain uses TRBV5-6 and TRBJ2-6; D is perhaps TRBD1 or TRBD2 (5 bases each). Trimming shortened V by 4 bases and J by 0 bases, and 14 bases separated the two germline ends. CDR1 is SGHDT and CDR2 is YYEEEE in the germline V gene. CDR3 length: 17 residues.

This clone was seen a few times. V is TRBV6-2 or TRBV6-3 and J is TRBJ1-1; no firm D call. The V end lost 2 bases, the J end lost 6 bases, and 13 bases lay between the germline ends. From germline, CDR1 is MNHEY and CDR2 SVGEGT. The CDR3 is made up of 14 amino acids. Here the CDR3 DNA reads TGTGCCAGCAGTTACATCGGGTTATGCGCTGAAGCTTTCTTT. Translating gives CASSYIGLCAEAFF.

Points on this clone: A much larger clone lies a single base off, so this may be a read error. The genes are TRBV3-1 and TRBJ2-5; D possibly corresponds to TRBD1 (6 bases). This CDR3 is built from 13 residues. Germline V gene data show CDR1 as LGHDT and CDR2 as YNNKEL (reference sequence). The CDR3 protein is CASIQDLGAAKYF. The CDR3 DNA reads TGTGCCAGCATCCAAGATCTGGGGGCAGCTAAGTACTTC.

This clone has more than one count but fewer than ten. This could be a read error, since a much larger clone is one nucleotide away. Other DNA sequences of this sample code for an identical CDR3. The rearrangement uses TRBV6-4 and TRBJ1-1, with 8 positions matching TRBD1. Germline lookup yields CDR1 MRHNA and CDR2 SNTAGT. The CDR3 runs 18 residues. The V gene end was trimmed by 2 bases and the J gene end by 0 bases; junction bases not matched to a gene: 11. CDR3 region: CASSDLSRRRGLNTEAFF. As DNA, the CDR3 is TGTGCCAGCAGTGACCTCAGTAGACGCAGGGGGCTGAACACTGAAGCTTTCTTT.

This clone showed up many times. The rearrangement links TRBV10-1 to TRBJ2-6; the match to TRBD1 covers 9 bases. CDR1 and CDR2 (germline): WNHNN, SYGVQD (reference sequence). The trim removed 7 bases at V and 2 bases at J, leaving 15 bases unmatched. The CDR3 runs 19 residues. DNA for the CDR3: TGCGCCAGCACCCTCTTGACGGACAGGGGTAGGGCTGGGGCCAACGTCCTGACTTTC. Translated, it gives CASTLLTDRGRAGANVLTF.

This clone showed up many times. The V gene is TRBV9, the J gene TRBJ1-1; maybe TRBD1 (5 bases). The CDR3 runs to 16 residues. Trimming cost V 0 bases and J 0 bases, with 12 bases left between them. Germline V gene lookup returns CDR1 SGDLS and CDR2 YYNGEE. For the CDR3, the DNA is TGTGCCAGCAGCGTAGGTCGGGGCAGGGTGAACACTGAAGCTTTCTTT. This gives the protein CASSVGRGRVNTEAFF.

This clone was recorded at least ten times. This chain connects TRBV19 to TRBJ1-5; D remains unclear. Between the trimmed V and J ends, which lost 3 bases and 7 bases, there was a span of 10 bases. CDR3 length: 13 residues. Germline V gene sequence: CDR1 LNHDA, CDR2 SQIVND (reference sequence). The CDR3 protein is CASSIGRAQPQHF. CDR3 DNA sequence: TGTGCCAGTAGTATTGGGAGGGCCCAGCCCCAGCATTTT.

On this clone itself: Just one base apart from a much larger clone, this may be a read error. Other DNA sequences from this sample encode an identical CDR3 as well. The rearrangement joins TRBV9 to TRBJ2-3; 8 bases map to TRBD2. The CDR3 length is 15 residues. Losses at the gene ends were 5 bases for V and 0 bases for J; bases not matched to a gene: 5. Germline CDR1 SGDLS, CDR2 YYNGEE. The CDR3 spells CASSAERGSTDTQYF. The CDR3 DNA sequence: TGTGCCAGCAGTGCGGAGCGGGGGAGCACAGATACGCAGTATTTT.

This clone has only a few counts. Being one base from a much bigger clone, this may be a read error. The rearrangement joins TRBV11-1 to TRBJ2-3; D is possibly TRBD1 or TRBD2 (5 bases each). Germline V gene lookup returns CDR1 SGHAT and CDR2 FQDESV (reference sequence). This CDR3 is 16 amino acids long. V lost 4 bases and J lost 1, with 15 bases in between. The CDR3 reads CASSSRGENGTDTQYF. CDR3 coding DNA: TGTGCCAGCAGCTCCAGAGGGGAAAATGGCACAGATACGCAGTATTTT.

This clone has just a few counts. The V gene is TRBV3-1, the J gene TRBJ1-4; the D gene is possibly TRBD1 (6 bases). V was pared by 4 bases and J by 7 bases, with 19 bases between. The CDR3 runs to 16 residues. The germline CDR1 and CDR2 sequences are LGHDT and YNNKEL (reference sequence). This CDR3 is CASSLSGQHSGEKLFF. Written as DNA, the CDR3 is TGTGCCAGCAGCCTATCCGGACAGCACTCCGGTGAAAAACTGTTTTTT.